The 20 T cell receptor beta chains reported below all come from one sample, sequenced in a study of neoadjuvant nivolumab and ipilimumab in lung cancer. Libraries were prepared by immunoSEQ multiplex PCR; TCRdb keeps only in-frame clonotypes and omits some of them. The data show approximately 40,000 clones, roughly nine tenths seen once. Sequencing used peripheral blood, obtained before neoadjuvant nivolumab, alone or with ipilimumab. The source of these receptors is an adult with non-small cell lung cancer.

J is TRBJ1-2 and V is TRBV9, with D possibly matching TRBD1 (5 bases). V shed 6 bases and J shed 3 bases, with 18 bases lying between them. The CDR3 loop spans 15 amino acids. CDR1 SGDLS and CDR2 YYNGEE come from the germline V gene. CDR3 in amino acids: CASNLRGVGDYGYTF. Written as DNA, the CDR3 is TGTGCCAGCAATCTTCGGGGGGTAGGAGACTATGGCTACACCTTC.

The chain couples TRBV7-6 to TRBJ2-7; no clear D gene. Germline values: CDR1 SGHVS, CDR2 FNYEAQ. Trimming stripped 0 bases from V and 7 bases from J, with 13 bases between. This CDR3 is 14 amino acids long. CDR3: CASSLARGSWEQYF. The CDR3 DNA reads as TGTGCCAGCAGCTTAGCGCGAGGTTCCTGGGAGCAGTACTTC.

Here the CDR3 reads CARPPVETQYF. The CDR3 region has the DNA TGTGCCAGGCCCCCCGTAGAGACCCAGTACTTC. The V call is TRBV27, the J call TRBJ2-5; D not resolved. The V end lost 9 bases, the J end lost 4 bases, and 9 bases lay between the germline ends. CDR3 length: 11 residues. Germline lookup yields CDR1 MNHEY and CDR2 SMNVEV (reference sequence).

V usage is TRBV6-5 and J usage is TRBJ2-3; 10 bases align to TRBD2. V dropped 6 bases and J dropped 0; count of bases not matched to a gene: 3. The CDR3 sequence is 15 residues long. CDR1 and CDR2 from the germline V gene are MNHEY and SVGAGI. CDR3 residues: CASRVGLASTDTQYF. DNA of the CDR3: TGTGCCAGCAGGGTGGGACTAGCGAGCACAGATACGCAGTATTTT.

V is TRBV11-3 and J is TRBJ2-1, with D hard to call. The CDR3 sequence is 17 residues long. The germline gives CDR1 SGHNT, CDR2 YENEEA. With 1 base removed from V and 0 bases from J, the gap between germline ends came to 13 bases. The CDR3 nucleotides are TGTGCCAGCAGCTTAGGCCTCTCAACAGACTCCTACAATGAGCAGTTCTTC. Translating gives CASSLGLSTDSYNEQFF.

V gene TRBV5-4 combines with J gene TRBJ2-1, with D possibly TRBD2 on 5 matching bases. Trimming stripped 3 bases from V and 9 bases from J, with 13 bases between. The CDR3 extends over 13 amino acids. Germline values: CDR1 SGHNT, CDR2 YYREEE (reference sequence). The CDR3 here is CASSSDYSSEQFF. The CDR3 coding sequence is TGTGCCAGCAGCTCCGACTACTCCAGTGAGCAGTTCTTC.

This clone was picked up one time. This chain connects TRBV6-4 to TRBJ2-6, with a tentative D call TRBD1 (5 bases). The CDR3 contains 14 residues. Germline V gene lookup returns CDR1 MRHNA and CDR2 SNTAGT. V shed 4 bases and J shed 1 base, with 5 bases lying between them. Here the CDR3 reads CASSAGSGANVLTF. The CDR3 bases are TGTGCCAGCAGTGCAGGGTCTGGGGCCAACGTCCTGACTTTC.

The CDR3 DNA reads TGTGCCAGCAGCCAAGTGGGACTACCTCCCTACGAGCAGTACTTC. Residues: CASSQVGLPPYEQYF. The chain recombines TRBV11-2 with TRBJ2-7, with TRBD2 matching 7 bases. The trim removed 5 bases at V and 2 bases at J, leaving 9 bases unmatched. Per the germline V gene, CDR1 is SGHAT and CDR2 is FQNNGV. The CDR3 has 15 residues.

The rearrangement links TRBV6-5 to TRBJ2-7; a possible D gene is TRBD1 (6 bases). Germline CDR1 reads MNHEY; CDR2 reads SVGAGI. V lost 0 bases and J 3 bases, leaving 12 bases between the germline ends. There are 15 residues in the CDR3. Here the CDR3 reads CASSYSGGTDYEQYF. CDR3 sequence (DNA): TGTGCCAGCAGTTACTCAGGGGGAACGGACTACGAGCAGTACTTC.

This clone showed up just once. The chain joins TRBV5-1 to TRBJ2-3; 8 positions match TRBD1. Germline CDR1 is SGHRS and CDR2 is YFSETQ. Trimming removed 2 bases from V and 2 bases from J; junction bases left unmatched: 16. The CDR3 length is 19 residues. The CDR3 DNA reads TGCGCCAGCAGCTTCAGGTGGCAGGGGGCGCCCCCAGCCACAGATACGCAGTATTTT. Translating it yields CASSFRWQGAPPATDTQYF.

The chain links TRBV5-1 to TRBJ2-5; D could derive from TRBD1 or TRBD2 (6 bases each). Germline CDR1 SGHRS, CDR2 YFSETQ. CDR3 size: 14 residues. Deletions cut 5 bases from V and 2 bases from J, with 13 bases between. In DNA, the CDR3 is TGCGCCAGCAGTGGAGGGGGACCTCAAGAGACCCAGTACTTC. The encoded protein is CASSGGGPQETQYF.

CDR3: CASSLAGQAAGEAFF. CDR3 nucleotides: TGCGCCAGCAGCTTGGCTGGTCAGGCAGCAGGTGAAGCTTTCTTT. The chain is built from TRBV5-1 and TRBJ1-1; no clear D. Germline V CDR1 and CDR2: SGHRS, YFSETQ. This CDR3 is built from 15 residues. The V gene lost 0 bases and the J gene lost 7 bases, with 16 bases spanning the gap.

V and J are TRBV18 and TRBJ2-1; TRBD2 agrees at 9 bases. The germline V gene encodes CDR1 KGHSH and CDR2 LQKENI. V gave up 8 bases and J gave up 7 bases; unmatched junction bases: 12. The CDR3 contains 15 residues. In DNA, the CDR3 is TGTGCCAGCACGACGGGCAGTAGCGGGAGAAATGAGCAGTTCTTC. This gives the protein CASTTGSSGRNEQFF.

The J gene is TRBJ1-3, the V gene TRBV19; perhaps TRBD1 as D (6 bases). Germline-derived CDR1 and CDR2 are LNHDA and SQIVND (reference sequence). V was shortened by 10 bases and J by 4 bases, with 26 bases between the two germline ends. This CDR3 comprises 17 residues. The CDR3: CAIRGGQGRLAGNTIYF. The CDR3 nucleotides are TGTGCCATTCGCGGTGGGCAGGGGAGATTGGCCGGAAACACCATATATTTT. Complete variable domain (other parts from reference TRBV19 and TRBJ1-3): DGGITQSPKYLFRKEGQNVTLSCEQNLNHDAMYWYRQDPGQGLRLIYYSQIVNDFQKGDIAEGYSVSREKKESFPLTVTSAQKNPTAFYLCAIRGGQGRLAGNTIYFGEGSWLTVV.

The chain employs TRBV19 and TRBJ2-1, with TRBD2 matching 15 bases. The CDR3 runs to 21 residues. J gave up 8 bases and V 0 bases, and 17 bases lay outside the gene matches. Germline CDR1 is LNHDA and CDR2 is SQIVND (reference sequence). The CDR3 is CASSIDTPTKIGLAGGDEQFF. The CDR3 bases are TGTGCCAGTAGTATAGACACCCCGACTAAGATAGGACTAGCGGGAGGGGATGAGCAGTTCTTC.

V gene TRBV5-1 combines with J gene TRBJ2-3; no clear D gene. Germline CDR1 reads SGHRS; CDR2 reads YFSETQ. CDR3 length: 16 amino acids. The V end lost 0 bases, the J end lost 0 bases, and 11 bases lay between the germline ends. CDR3 in amino acids: CASSLVLAGSTDTQYF. CDR3 DNA: TGCGCCAGCAGCTTGGTGTTAGCAGGAAGCACAGATACGCAGTATTTT.

The rearrangement links TRBV18 to TRBJ2-7; tentatively, D is TRBD1 or TRBD2 (6 bases each). Deletions cut 3 bases from V and 1 base from J, with 10 bases between. This CDR3 is built from 14 residues. Germline V CDR1 and CDR2: KGHSH, LQKENI. The CDR3 here is CASSPTGRSYEQYF. The CDR3 DNA reads as TGTGCCAGCTCACCTACAGGGAGGTCCTACGAGCAGTACTTC. Full variable domain (outside the CDR3, taken from reference TRBV18 and TRBJ2-7): NAGVMQNPRHLVRRRGQEARLRCSPMKGHSHVYWYRQLPEEGLKFMVYLQKENIIDESGMPKERFSAEFPKEGPSILRIQQVVRGDSAAYFCASSPTGRSYEQYFGPGTRLTVT.

This sequence joins TRBV5-1 and TRBJ2-4; D possibly corresponds to TRBD2 (6 bases). The germline V and J ends were trimmed by 0 bases and 7 bases, with 8 bases remaining between them. The CDR3 spans 13 residues. CDR1 SGHRS and CDR2 YFSETQ come from the germline V gene. CDR3 bases: TGCGCCAGCAGCTTGGGACTAGGGAACATTCAGTACTTC. It specifies CASSLGLGNIQYF.

The DNA for the CDR3 is TGTGCCAGCAGGTTAGGGGTTGGTACTGAAGCTTTCTTT. The encoded protein is CASRLGVGTEAFF. The V call is TRBV25-1, the J call TRBJ1-1; D might be TRBD1 (5 bases). The CDR3 runs 13 residues. The ends were cut back, 6 bases at V and 5 bases at J, with 13 bases in the middle. Germline V gene data show CDR1 as MGHDK and CDR2 as SYGVNS.

The chain uses TRBV6-5 and TRBJ2-7; the D is unclear. Germline lookup yields CDR1 MNHEY and CDR2 SVGAGI. This CDR3 has 13 amino acids. The ends were cut back, 2 bases at V and 5 bases at J, with 10 bases in the middle. The CDR3 sequence is CASSYGPRHEQYF. CDR3 in DNA: TGTGCCAGCAGTTACGGACCCAGGCACGAGCAGTACTTC.